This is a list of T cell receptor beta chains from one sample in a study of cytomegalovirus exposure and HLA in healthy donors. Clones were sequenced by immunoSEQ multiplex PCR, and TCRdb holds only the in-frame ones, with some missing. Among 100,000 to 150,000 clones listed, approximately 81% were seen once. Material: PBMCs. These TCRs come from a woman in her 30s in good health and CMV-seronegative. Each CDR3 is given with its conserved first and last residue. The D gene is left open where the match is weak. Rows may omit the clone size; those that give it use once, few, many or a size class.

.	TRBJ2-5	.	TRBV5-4	TGTGCCAGCAGCTTGGCCCAGGGCCTCCAAGAGACCCAGTACTTC	CASSLAQGLQETQYF
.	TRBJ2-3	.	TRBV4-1	TGCGCCAGCAGCCAAGATCCGGGGAGCACAGATACGCAGTATTTT	CASSQDPGSTDTQYF
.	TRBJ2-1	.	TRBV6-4	TGTGCCAGCAGAGAGGACTCGACTTCCAATGAGCAGTTCTTC	CASREDSTSNEQFF
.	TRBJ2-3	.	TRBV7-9	TGTGCCAGCAGCCCCATAGATACGCAGTATTTT	CASSPIDTQYF
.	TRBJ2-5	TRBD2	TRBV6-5	TGTGCCAGCAGTAGGGGGACTAGCCGGGACCAGTACTTC	CASSRGTSRDQYF
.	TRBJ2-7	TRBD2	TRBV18	TGTGCCAGCTCACCACCTTCCGCGGGGGGCCGCGCCGAGCAGTACTTC	CASSPPSAGGRAEQYF
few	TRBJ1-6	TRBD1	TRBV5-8	TGTGCCAGCAGCGGGCGTTTAAGGACAGGGAAGATTGGTGCTGACTTT	CASSGRLRTGKIGADF
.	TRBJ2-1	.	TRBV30	TGTGCCAGCAGTAAGGAGAACAATGAGCAGTTCTTC	CASSKENNEQFF
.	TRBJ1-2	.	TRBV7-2	TGTGCCAGCAGCTTAGCGAGAGGGAAGGAGTACGGCTACACCTTC	CASSLARGKEYGYTF
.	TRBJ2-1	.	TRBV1	TGCACCAGCAGCCAAGATCCTACCAATGAGCAGTTCTTC	CTSSQDPTNEQFF
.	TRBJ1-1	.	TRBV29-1	TGCAGCGTCGCCTTGCGGGGTAACACTGAAGCTTTCTTT	CSVALRGNTEAFF
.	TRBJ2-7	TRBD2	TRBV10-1	TGCGCCAGCAGCCCGGTGGTAGCGGGGGCACTCGAGCAGTACTTC	CASSPVVAGALEQYF
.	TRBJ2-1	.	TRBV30	TGTGCCTGGAGTGATAATACATATGAGCAGTTCTTC	CAWSDNTYEQFF
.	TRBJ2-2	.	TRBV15	TGTGCCACCAGCAGAGGCGGGGGTGCGGCAGGGGCCGGGGAGCTGTTTTTT	CATSRGGGAAGAGELFF
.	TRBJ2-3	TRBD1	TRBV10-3	TGTGCCATCAGTGGAGGGCGACAGGGGGCTACAGATACGCAGTATTTT	CAISGGRQGATDTQYF
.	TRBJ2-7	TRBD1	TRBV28	TGTGCCAGCAGTTCGATGACAGGGGCTCAGTACGAGCAGTACTTC	CASSSMTGAQYEQYF
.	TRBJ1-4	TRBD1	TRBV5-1	TGCGCCAGCAGCTACGACAGGGACCCTACCGAAAAACTGTTTTTT	CASSYDRDPTEKLFF
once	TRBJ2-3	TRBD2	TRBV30	TGTGCCTGGAGACTAGCGGGGAGCCAGGATACGCAGTATTTT	CAWRLAGSQDTQYF
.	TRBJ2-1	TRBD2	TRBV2	TGTGCCAGCAGGGCGGGGGGGCCTGGAGAGCAGTTCTTC	CASRAGGPGEQFF
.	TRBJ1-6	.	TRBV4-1	TGCGCCAGCAGCCAAGGGGGCCAGAGCTCCTATAATTCACCCCTCCACTTT	CASSQGGQSSYNSPLHF
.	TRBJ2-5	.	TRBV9	TGTGCCAGCAGCGTAAGTTCCGGCGGGACAGCCCCGGAGACCCAGTACTTC	CASSVSSGGTAPETQYF
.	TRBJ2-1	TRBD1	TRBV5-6	TGTGCCAGCACCCTAAGAATTTGGTCCACAGGGGGCAGCTACAATGAGCAGTTCTTC	CASTLRIWSTGGSYNEQFF
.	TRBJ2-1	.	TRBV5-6	TGTGCCAGCAGCTCGCCCGGGACAACAAACAATGAGCAGTTCTTC	CASSSPGTTNNEQFF
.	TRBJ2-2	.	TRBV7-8	TGTGCCAGCAGCTCGGACTTCTTCGCAGGGGAGCTGTTTTTT	CASSSDFFAGELFF
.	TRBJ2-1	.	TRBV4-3	TGCGCCAGCAGCCAAGGTCAACGGGGTTTGGGTGAGCAGTTCTTC	CASSQGQRGLGEQFF
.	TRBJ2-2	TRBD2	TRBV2	TGTGCCACAACCGGGACTAGCGATTTGGGCGGGGAGCTGTTTTTT	CATTGTSDLGGELFF